This passage covers 9 T cell receptor beta chains from one sample sequenced in a study of molecular identifiers for immune sequencing clone quantification. TCRdb called the PCR reads again in MiXCR, with one record for every CDR3 protein. Among about half a million distinct CDR3 sequences, about a fifth were seen once, and the ten largest hold about 0.78%. Sequenced sample: naive CD8+ T cells from blood, with Jurkat cell RNA spiked in. Specified subset: FACS-sorted CD8+CD4-CCR7+CD45RA+ naive T cells. These receptors were collected from a human donor in good health. Some libraries in this study had Jurkat cell RNA spiked in.

The V call is TRBV7-9, the J call TRBJ1-1, with D uncertain. Between the trimmed V and J ends, which lost 2 bases and 7 bases, there was a span of 8 bases. CDR3 length: 12 amino acids. CDR1 is SEHNR and CDR2 is FQNEAQ in the germline V gene (reference sequence). In nucleotides, the CDR3 is TGTGCCAGCAGCTTATCTAGCCTTGAAGCTTTCTTT. Its translation is CASSLSSLEAFF.

This clonotype was recorded many times. The rearrangement joins TRBV6-5 to TRBJ2-7, with 7 bases lining up with TRBD1. Germline V gene lookup returns CDR1 MNHEY and CDR2 SVGAGI. J gave up 2 bases and V 0 bases, and 4 bases lay outside the gene matches. The CDR3 is made up of 15 amino acids. The CDR3 reads CASSYSGTATYEQYF. CDR3 DNA: TGTGCCAGCAGTTACTCGGGGACAGCTACCTACGAGCAGTACTTC.

This clonotype has only a few counts. DNA of the CDR3: TGTGCCAGCAGCTTAGCGTTCGGTTCCGAACAGGGGGAGACCCAGTACTTC. Translating gives CASSLAFGSEQGETQYF. This chain links TRBV7-9 with TRBJ2-5; TRBD1 agrees at 7 bases. Germline CDR1 SEHNR, CDR2 FQNEAQ (reference sequence). The V and J ends lost 0 bases and 5 bases, in that order; junction bases with no gene match: 12. The CDR3 spans 17 residues.

This clonotype was observed a few times. The genes are TRBV30 and TRBJ2-6, with D perhaps matching TRBD1 (6 bases). Looked up from germline, CDR1 is GTSNPN and CDR2 is SVGIG (reference sequence). This CDR3 is 16 amino acids long. V shed 2 bases and J shed 4 bases, with 15 bases lying between them. CDR3 coding DNA: TGTGCCTGGAGTTGGGGACCAGGGGTGGGGGCCAACGTCCTGACTTTC. Translation gives CAWSWGPGVGANVLTF.

Points on this clonotype: A much larger clone differs by one base, so this may be a read error. The chain is built from TRBV24-1 and TRBJ2-1; D unclear. The CDR3 is made up of 12 amino acids. Trimming removed 1 base at V and 4 bases at J, with 1 base between. Germline assignment: CDR1 KGHDR and CDR2 SFDVKD. The CDR3 DNA reads TGTGCCACCAGTGATTTTTACAATGAGCAGTTCTTC. It yields the protein CATSDFYNEQFF.

A remark on this clonotype: A much bigger clone sits one base away, suggesting this may be a read error. V gene TRBV21-1 combines with J gene TRBJ1-2. TRBV21-1 is classified as a pseudogene. The CDR3 is made up of 14 amino acids. The CDR3 protein is CASGGLTAYYGYTF. CDR3 DNA sequence: TGTGCCAGCGGAGGTTTAACAGCGTACTATGGCTACACCTTC.

V and J are TRBV4-3 and TRBJ1-3; D gene unclear. Germline assignment: CDR1 LGHNA and CDR2 YSLEER. V was trimmed by 4 bases and J by 0 bases, leaving 13 bases between them. CDR3 size: 16 residues. Written as DNA, the CDR3 is TGCGCCAGCAGCCCCGGGCGGGTTACCTCTGGAAACACCATATATTTT. It yields the protein CASSPGRVTSGNTIYF.

J is TRBJ1-1 and V is TRBV7-9, with TRBD1 identical over 10 bases. Germline assignment: CDR1 SEHNR and CDR2 FQNEAQ (reference sequence). There are 13 residues in the CDR3. The J segment lost 0 bases and the V segment lost 11 bases, leaving 3 bases of the junction unmatched. CDR3 coding DNA: TGTGCCGGACAGGGGGGACTGAACACTGAAGCTTTCTTT. Its translation is CAGQGGLNTEAFF.

With respect to this clonotype: A read error may explain this, as a much larger clone is one base away. This chain connects TRBV7-6 to TRBJ2-1; TRBD2 might be the D (6 bases). The CDR3 consists of 16 residues. Germline CDR1 SGHVS, CDR2 FNYEAQ. The CDR3 bases are TGTGCTAGCAGCTTAGAGTCGGGGGTCGGGTACAATGAGCAGTTCTTC. Protein sequence: CASSLESGVGYNEQFF.